The clone carrying this T cell receptor beta chain has just a few counts. What it binds is unknown. This sample is part of a study of CD8 T cells in ankylosing spondylitis. By quantitative 5'-RACE with molecular barcodes, the TCR beta libraries were made. Each CDR3 protein gets one entry after TCRdb re-called the 5' RACE reads with MiXCR. The data show just under 350,000 distinct CDR3 sequences, roughly 14% seen once. The germline V and J ends were trimmed by 2 bases and 0 bases, with 0 bases remaining between them. The CDR3 runs 12 residues. The germline gives CDR1 SGDLS, CDR2 YYNGEE. Study results and limitations: Clones tied to disease were said to be significantly enriched in matched ankylosing spondylitis synovial fluid.

Sequences were obtained from blood, either unsorted or a sorted T cell fraction (not recorded which). V usage is TRBV9 and J usage is TRBJ1-3; D ambiguous. The clonotype originates from a male donor with ankylosing spondylitis or in good health (not recorded which). CDR3 protein: CASSVSGNTIYF. The CDR3 DNA sequence: TGTGCCAGCAGCGTCTCTGGAAACACCATATATTTT.